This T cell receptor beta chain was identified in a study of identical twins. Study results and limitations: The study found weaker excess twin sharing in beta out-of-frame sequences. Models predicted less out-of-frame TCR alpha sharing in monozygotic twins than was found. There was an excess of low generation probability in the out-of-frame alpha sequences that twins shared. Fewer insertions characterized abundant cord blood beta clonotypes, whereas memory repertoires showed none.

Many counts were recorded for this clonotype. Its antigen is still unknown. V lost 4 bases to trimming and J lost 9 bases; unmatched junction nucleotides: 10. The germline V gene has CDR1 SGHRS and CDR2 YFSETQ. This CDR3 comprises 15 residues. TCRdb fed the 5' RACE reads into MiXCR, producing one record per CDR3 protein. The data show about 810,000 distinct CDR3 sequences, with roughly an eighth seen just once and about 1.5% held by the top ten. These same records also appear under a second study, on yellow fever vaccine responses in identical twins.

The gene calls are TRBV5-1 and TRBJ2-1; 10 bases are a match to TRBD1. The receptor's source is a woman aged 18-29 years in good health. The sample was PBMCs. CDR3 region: CASSTEGQGSGEQFF. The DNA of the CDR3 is TGCGCCAGCAGCACTGAGGGACAGGGGTCGGGTGAGCAGTTCTTC.